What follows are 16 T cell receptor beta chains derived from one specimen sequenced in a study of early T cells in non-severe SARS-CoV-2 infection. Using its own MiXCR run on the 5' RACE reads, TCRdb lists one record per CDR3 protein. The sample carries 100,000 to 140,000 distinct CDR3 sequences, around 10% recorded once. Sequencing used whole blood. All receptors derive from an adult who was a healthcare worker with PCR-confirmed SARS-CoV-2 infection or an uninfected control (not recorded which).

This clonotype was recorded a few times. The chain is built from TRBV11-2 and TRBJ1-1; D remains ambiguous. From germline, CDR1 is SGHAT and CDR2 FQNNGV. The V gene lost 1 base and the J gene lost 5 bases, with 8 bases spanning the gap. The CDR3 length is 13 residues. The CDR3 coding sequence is TGTGCCAGCAGCTTAGGGTCCCCGACTGAAGCTTTCTTT. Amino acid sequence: CASSLGSPTEAFF.

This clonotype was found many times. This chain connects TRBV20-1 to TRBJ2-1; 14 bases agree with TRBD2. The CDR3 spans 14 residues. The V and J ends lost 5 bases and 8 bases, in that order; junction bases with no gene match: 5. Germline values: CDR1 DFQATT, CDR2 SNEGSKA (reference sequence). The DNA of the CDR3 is TGCAGTGCTTATGGACTAGCGGGAGGCTATGAGCAGTTCTTC. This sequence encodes CSAYGLAGGYEQFF.

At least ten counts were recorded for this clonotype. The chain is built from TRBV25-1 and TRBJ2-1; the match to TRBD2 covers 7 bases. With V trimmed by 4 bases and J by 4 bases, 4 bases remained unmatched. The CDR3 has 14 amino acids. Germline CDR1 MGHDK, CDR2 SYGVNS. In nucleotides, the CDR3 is TGTGCCAGCAGTGGGCTCGGGAGGTACAATGAGCAGTTCTTC. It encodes CASSGLGRYNEQFF.

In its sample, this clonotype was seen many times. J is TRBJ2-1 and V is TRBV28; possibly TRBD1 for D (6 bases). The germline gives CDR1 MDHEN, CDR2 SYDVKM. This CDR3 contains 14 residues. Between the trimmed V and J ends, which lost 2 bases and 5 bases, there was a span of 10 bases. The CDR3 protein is CASSLTPGDNEQFF. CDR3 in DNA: TGTGCCAGCAGTTTAACCCCAGGGGACAATGAGCAGTTCTTC.

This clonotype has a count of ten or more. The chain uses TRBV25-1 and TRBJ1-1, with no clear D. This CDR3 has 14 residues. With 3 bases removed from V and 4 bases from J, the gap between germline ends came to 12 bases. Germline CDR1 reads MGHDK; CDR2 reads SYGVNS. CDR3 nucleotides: TGTGCCAGCAGTGATGTCTTGTTGGGCACTGAAGCTTTCTTT. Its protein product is CASSDVLLGTEAFF. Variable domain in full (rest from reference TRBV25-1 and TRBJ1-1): EADIYQTPRYLVIGTGKKITLECSQTMGHDKMYWYQQDPGMELHLIHYSYGVNSTEKGDLSSESTVSRIRTEHFPLTLESARPSHTSQYLCASSDVLLGTEAFFGQGTRLTVV.

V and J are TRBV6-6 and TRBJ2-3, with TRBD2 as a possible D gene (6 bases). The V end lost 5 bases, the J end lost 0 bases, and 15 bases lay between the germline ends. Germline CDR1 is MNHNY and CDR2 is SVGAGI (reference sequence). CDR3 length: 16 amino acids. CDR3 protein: CASSPIGGTSTDTQYF. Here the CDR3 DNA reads TGTGCCAGCAGTCCCATCGGCGGGACTAGCACAGATACGCAGTATTTT.

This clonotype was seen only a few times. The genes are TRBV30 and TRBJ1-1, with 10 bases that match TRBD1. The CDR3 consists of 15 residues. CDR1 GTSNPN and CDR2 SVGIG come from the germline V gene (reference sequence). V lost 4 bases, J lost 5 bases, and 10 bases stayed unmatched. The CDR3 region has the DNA TGTGCCTGGAACGCTGGGACAGGGGATTTGACTGAAGCTTTCTTT. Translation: CAWNAGTGDLTEAFF.

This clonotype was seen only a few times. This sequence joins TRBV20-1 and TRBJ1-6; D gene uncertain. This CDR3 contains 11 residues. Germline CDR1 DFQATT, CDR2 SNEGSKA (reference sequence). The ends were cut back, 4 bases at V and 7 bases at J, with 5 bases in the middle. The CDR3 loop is CSATRNSPLHF. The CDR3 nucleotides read TGCAGTGCTACGAGGAATTCACCCCTCCACTTT.

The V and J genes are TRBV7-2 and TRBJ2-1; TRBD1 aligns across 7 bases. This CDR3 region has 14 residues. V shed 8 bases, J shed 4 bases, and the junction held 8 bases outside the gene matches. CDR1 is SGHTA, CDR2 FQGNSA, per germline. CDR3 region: CASLGQVHYNEQFF. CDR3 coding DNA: TGTGCCAGCCTAGGACAGGTTCATTACAATGAGCAGTTCTTC.

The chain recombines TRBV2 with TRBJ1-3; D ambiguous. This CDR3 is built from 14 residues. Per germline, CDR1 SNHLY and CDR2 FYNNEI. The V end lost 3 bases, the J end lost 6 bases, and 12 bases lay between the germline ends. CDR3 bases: TGTGCCAGCAGTGAGGGCCATTCAGCAAACACCATATATTTT. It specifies CASSEGHSANTIYF. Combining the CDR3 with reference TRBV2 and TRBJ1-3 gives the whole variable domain EPEVTQTPSHQVTQMGQEVILRCVPISNHLYFYWYRQILGQKVEFLVSFYNNEISEKSEIFDDQFSVERPDGSNFTLKIRSTKLEDSAMYFCASSEGHSANTIYFGEGSWLTVV.

This CDR3 is CAISEADGSYNSPLHF. CDR3 nucleotides: TGTGCCATCAGTGAAGCGGACGGCTCCTATAATTCACCCCTCCACTTT. The chain is built from TRBV10-3 and TRBJ1-6; D gene uncertain. V was clipped by 3 bases and J by 0 bases, with 9 bases between them. Looked up from germline, CDR1 is ENHRY and CDR2 is SYGVKD. The CDR3 is 16 residues long.

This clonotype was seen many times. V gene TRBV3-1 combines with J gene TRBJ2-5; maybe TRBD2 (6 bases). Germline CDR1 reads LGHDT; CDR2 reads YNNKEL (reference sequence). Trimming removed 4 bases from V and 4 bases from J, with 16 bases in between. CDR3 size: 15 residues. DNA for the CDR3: TGTGCCAGCAGCCCTCCTAGCGAGAAGGGAGAGACCCAGTACTTC. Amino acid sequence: CASSPPSEKGETQYF.

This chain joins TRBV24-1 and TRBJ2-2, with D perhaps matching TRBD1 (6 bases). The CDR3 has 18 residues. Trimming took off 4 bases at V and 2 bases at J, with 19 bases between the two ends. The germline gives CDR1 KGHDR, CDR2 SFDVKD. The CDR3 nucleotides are TGTGCCACCAGTGACTACCGGGACAATGGATTTAACACCGGGGAGCTGTTTTTT. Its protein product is CATSDYRDNGFNTGELFF.

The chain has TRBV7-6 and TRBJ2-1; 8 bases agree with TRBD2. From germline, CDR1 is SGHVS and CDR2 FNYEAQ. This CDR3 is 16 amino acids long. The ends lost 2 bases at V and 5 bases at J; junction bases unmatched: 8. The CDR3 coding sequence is TGTGCCAGCAGCTTAATCCCCGGGAGGGCCCACAATGAGCAGTTCTTC. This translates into CASSLIPGRAHNEQFF.

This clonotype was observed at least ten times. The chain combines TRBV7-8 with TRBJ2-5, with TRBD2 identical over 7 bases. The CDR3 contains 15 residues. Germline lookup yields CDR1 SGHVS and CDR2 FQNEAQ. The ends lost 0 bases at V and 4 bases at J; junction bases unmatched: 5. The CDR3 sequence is CASSLARLAVETQYF. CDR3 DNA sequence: TGTGCCAGCAGCTTAGCGCGGCTAGCGGTAGAGACCCAGTACTTC. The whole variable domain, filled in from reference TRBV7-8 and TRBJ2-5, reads GAGVSQSPRYKVAKRGQDVALRCDPISGHVSLFWYQQALGQGPEFLTYFQNEAQLDKSGLPSDRFFAERPEGSVSTLKIQRTQQEDSAVYLCASSLARLAVETQYFGPGTRLLVL.

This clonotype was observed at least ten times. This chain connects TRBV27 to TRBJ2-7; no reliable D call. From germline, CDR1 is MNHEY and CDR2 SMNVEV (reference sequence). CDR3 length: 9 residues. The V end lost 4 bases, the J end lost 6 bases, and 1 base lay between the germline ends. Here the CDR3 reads CASSSEQYF. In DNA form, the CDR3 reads TGTGCCAGCAGTTCCGAGCAGTACTTC.